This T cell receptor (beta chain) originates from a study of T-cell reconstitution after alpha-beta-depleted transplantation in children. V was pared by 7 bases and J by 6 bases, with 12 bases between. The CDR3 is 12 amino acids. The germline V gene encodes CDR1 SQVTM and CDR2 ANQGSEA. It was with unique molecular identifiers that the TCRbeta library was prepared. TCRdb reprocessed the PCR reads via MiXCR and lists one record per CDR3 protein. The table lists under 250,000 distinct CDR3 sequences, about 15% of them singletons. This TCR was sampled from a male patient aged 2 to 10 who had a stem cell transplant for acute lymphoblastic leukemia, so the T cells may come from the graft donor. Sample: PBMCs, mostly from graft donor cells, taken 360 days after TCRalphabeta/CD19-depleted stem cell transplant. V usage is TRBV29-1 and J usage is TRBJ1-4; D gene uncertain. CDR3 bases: TGCAGCGGGCGGGCAAAAGATGAAAAACTGTTTTTT. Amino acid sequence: CSGRAKDEKLFF. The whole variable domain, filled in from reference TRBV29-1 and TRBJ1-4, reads SAVISQKPSRDICQRGTSLTIQCQVDSQVTMMFWYRQQPGQSLTLIATANQGSEATYESGFVIDKFPISRPNLTFSTLTVSNMSPEDSSIYLCSGRAKDEKLFFGSGTQLSVL.